The clone carrying this T cell receptor beta chain came up a few times. This CDR3 has 17 residues. The V segment lost 1 base and the J segment 5 bases; nucleotides outside the gene matches: 8. Germline CDR1 reads ENHRY; CDR2 reads SYGVKD. This sample is drawn from a study of T-cell reconstitution after alpha-beta-depleted transplantation in children. Using unique molecular identifiers, the investigators prepared the TCRbeta library. TCRdb passed the PCR reads through MiXCR, listing each CDR3 protein once. The profile covers around 530,000 distinct CDR3 sequences, with around a third appearing a single time and 2% to 3% taken by the ten largest.

The TCR comes from a human donor who donated a stem cell graft to a child with aplastic anemia. The sample here was PBMCs from the stem cell graft donor, taken from the stem cell graft. V and J are TRBV10-3 and TRBJ2-1, with TRBD2 matching 10 bases. The CDR3 here is CAISEFSGTSEDNEQFF. CDR3 in DNA: TGTGCCATCAGTGAGTTTTCCGGGACTAGCGAGGACAATGAGCAGTTCTTC.